A single sample is the source of the 28 T cell receptor beta chains below, sequenced in a study of T cell responses to AZD1222 COVID-19 vaccine. Sequenced by immunoSEQ multiplex PCR; TCRdb stores in-frame clones only, minus some. The sample holds under 150,000 clones, about 89% seen once. Sequenced here: peripheral blood, sampled on day 0 of MenACWY control vaccination. These receptors originate from an adult in good health.

The CDR3 reads CASSPVGVWYEQYF. Written as DNA, the CDR3 is TGTGCCAGCAGCCCGGTGGGGGTCTGGTACGAGCAGTACTTC. The chain carries TRBV6-5 and TRBJ2-7, with D possibly called TRBD1 or TRBD2 (5 bases each). The V gene lost 6 bases and the J gene lost 4 bases, with 16 bases spanning the gap. Germline loops: CDR1 MNHEY, CDR2 SVGAGI. This CDR3 spans 14 amino acids.

This rearrangement joins TRBV19 to TRBJ2-3, with 11 bases that match TRBD2. Germline V gives CDR1 LNHDA, CDR2 SQIVND (reference sequence). This CDR3 contains 16 residues. J gave up 3 bases and V 2 bases, and 4 bases lay outside the gene matches. The CDR3 DNA is TGTGCCAGTAGTATACATTCTAGCGGGGGGACAGATACGCAGTATTTT. Translation gives CASSIHSSGGTDTQYF. Looking up the rest from reference TRBV19 and TRBJ2-3 gives the full variable domain: DGGITQSPKYLFRKEGQNVTLSCEQNLNHDAMYWYRQDPGQGLRLIYYSQIVNDFQKGDIAEGYSVSREKKESFPLTVTSAQKNPTAFYLCASSIHSSGGTDTQYFGPGTRLTVL.

This chain connects TRBV19 to TRBJ1-2; tentatively, D is TRBD1 (6 bases). V lost 3 bases to trimming and J lost 4 bases, with 9 bases between them. Germline assignment: CDR1 LNHDA and CDR2 SQIVND (reference sequence). The CDR3 sequence is 13 residues long. CDR3 sequence reads: CASSMRGRYGYTF. The CDR3, as DNA: TGTGCCAGTAGTATGCGGGGGCGCTATGGCTACACCTTC.

The V gene is TRBV5-4, the J gene TRBJ1-3; TRBD1 matches at 9 bases. Germline V gene sequence: CDR1 SGHNT, CDR2 YYREEE (reference sequence). Trimming cost V 4 bases and J 4 bases; bases outside gene matches: 12. This CDR3 has 17 residues. The CDR3 DNA sequence: TGTGCCAGCAGCCAGCAGGCGGGGACAGGGTTGGGAAACACCATATATTTT. It encodes CASSQQAGTGLGNTIYF.

In this sample, this clone turned up once. V usage is TRBV3-1 (or the pseudogene TRBV3-2) and J usage is TRBJ2-5; 7 bases match TRBD2. The CDR3 is made up of 15 amino acids. The V segment lost 2 bases and the J segment 2 bases; nucleotides outside the gene matches: 5. In germline, CDR1 is LGHDT, CDR2 YNNKEL (reference sequence). DNA for the CDR3: TGTGCCAGCAGCCAAAATTACGGGGGGCAAGAGACCCAGTACTTC. It codes for CASSQNYGGQETQYF.

V and J are TRBV2 and TRBJ1-2, with TRBD1 identical over 8 bases. V lost 7 bases and J lost 3; bases outside the gene matches: 13. CDR1 is SNHLY and CDR2 is FYNNEI in the germline V gene. The length of the CDR3 is 16 residues. The CDR3 coding sequence is TGTGCCAGCACCCTGGACAGGGTCCCTAGGTACTATGGCTACACCTTC. This encodes CASTLDRVPRYYGYTF.

The V call is TRBV18, the J call TRBJ1-4; D is perhaps TRBD1 (6 bases). The CDR3 totals 16 residues. CDR1 and CDR2 (germline): KGHSH, LQKENI. The ends were cut back, 5 bases at V and 3 bases at J, with 16 bases in the middle. The CDR3 loop reads CASSSYPGVPNEKLFF. The CDR3 DNA is TGTGCCAGCTCATCATACCCAGGGGTACCTAATGAAAAACTGTTTTTT. The whole variable domain, filled in from reference TRBV18 and TRBJ1-4, reads NAGVMQNPRHLVRRRGQEARLRCSPMKGHSHVYWYRQLPEEGLKFMVYLQKENIIDESGMPKERFSAEFPKEGPSILRIQQVVRGDSAAYFCASSSYPGVPNEKLFFGSGTQLSVL.

The rearrangement joins TRBV13 to TRBJ1-3; D is perhaps TRBD1 (5 bases). The CDR3 sequence is 17 residues long. V lost 2 bases and J lost 4, with 18 bases in between. Looked up from germline, CDR1 is PRHDT and CDR2 is FYEKMQ (reference sequence). The chain's CDR3 is CASSLRIDGAGGNTIYF. DNA of the CDR3: TGTGCCAGCAGCTTAAGGATCGACGGGGCGGGAGGAAACACCATATATTTT.

This clone has just a few counts. The CDR3 sequence: CASSGELQETQYF. CDR3 in DNA: TGCGCCAGCAGCGGGGAACTTCAAGAGACCCAGTACTTC. The genes are TRBV5-1 and TRBJ2-5; D unresolved. The V end was cut by 4 bases, the J end by 2 bases, with 9 bases between. Per germline, CDR1 SGHRS and CDR2 YFSETQ. The CDR3 spans 13 residues.

The chain recombines TRBV16 with TRBJ1-1, with TRBD1 identical over 7 bases. The trim removed 0 bases at V and 1 base at J, leaving 5 bases unmatched. Germline V CDR1 and CDR2: KGHSY, FQNENV. This CDR3 is 16 amino acids long. CDR3 amino acids: CASSQSGRTGNTEAFF. The CDR3 region has the DNA TGTGCCAGCAGCCAATCAGGTCGGACAGGGAACACTGAAGCTTTCTTT. The full variable domain, with the rest looked up from reference TRBV16 and TRBJ1-1, is GEEVAQTPKHLVRGEGQKAKLYCAPIKGHSYVFWYQQVLKNEFKFLISFQNENVFDETGMPKERFSAKCLPNSPCSLEIQATKLEDSAVYFCASSQSGRTGNTEAFFGQGTRLTVV.

This chain connects TRBV7-2 to TRBJ1-1; TRBD1 matches at 7 bases. The CDR3 is 16 residues long. V lost 2 bases and J lost 7; bases outside the gene matches: 13. Germline CDR1 SGHTA, CDR2 FQGNSA. DNA for the CDR3: TGTGCCAGCAGCTTACTTTTTGTGACAGGGAGGGGTGAAGCTTTCTTT. This codes for CASSLLFVTGRGEAFF.

The chain couples TRBV2 to TRBJ1-2; D might be TRBD1 (5 bases). Germline CDR1 reads SNHLY; CDR2 reads FYNNEI. CDR3 length: 13 residues. V was trimmed by 3 bases and J by 8 bases, leaving 13 bases between them. As DNA, the CDR3 is TGTGCCAGCAGTGAGGGACGGAACCGGGGCTACACCTTC. It codes for CASSEGRNRGYTF.

This chain connects TRBV28 to TRBJ1-4, with D uncertain. CDR1 and CDR2 (germline): MDHEN, SYDVKM. The CDR3 spans 15 residues. The V gene lost 2 bases and the J gene lost 0 bases, with 7 bases spanning the gap. The CDR3 DNA sequence: TGTGCCAGCAGTTTACGGGCAGCAACTAATGAAAAACTGTTTTTT. As protein: CASSLRAATNEKLFF.

This sequence joins TRBV5-4 and TRBJ2-1, with 12 bases matching TRBD2. The V gene end was trimmed by 4 bases and the J gene end by 2 bases; junction bases not matched to a gene: 10. CDR1 SGHNT and CDR2 YYREEE come from the germline V gene (reference sequence). The CDR3 is 18 residues long. The CDR3 bases are TGTGCCAGCAGCCCCGGCCCTAGCGGGGGGGCTCCCTACAATGAGCAGTTCTTC. Translation gives CASSPGPSGGAPYNEQFF.

In this sample, this clone is medium-sized. The chain combines TRBV6-4 with TRBJ2-2; 8 nucleotides agree with TRBD2. Germline trimming cut 2 bases from V and 1 base from J; bases unmatched to any gene: 0. Germline CDR1 is MRHNA and CDR2 is SNTAGT. This CDR3 is built from 15 residues. The CDR3 here is CASSDAGGNTGELFF. DNA for the CDR3: TGTGCCAGCAGTGACGCGGGAGGGAACACCGGGGAGCTGTTTTTT.

CDR3 loop: CASSQDVGLRNQPQHF. In DNA form, the CDR3 reads TGTGCCAGCAGCCAAGATGTAGGTCTACGCAATCAGCCCCAGCATTTT. The V gene is TRBV3-1 (or the pseudogene TRBV3-2), the J gene TRBJ1-5; D remains unclear. Trimming stripped 0 bases from V and 2 bases from J, with 11 bases between. This CDR3 is 16 amino acids long. CDR1 is LGHDT, CDR2 YNNKEL, per germline (reference sequence).

The genes are TRBV3-1 (or the pseudogene TRBV3-2) and TRBJ2-1; D not certain. The CDR3 is made up of 12 amino acids. The V gene lost 0 bases and the J gene lost 11 bases, with 8 bases spanning the gap. Germline V gene data show CDR1 as LGHDT and CDR2 as YNNKEL (reference sequence). CDR3 amino acids: CASSQEMRKQFF. Here the CDR3 DNA reads TGTGCCAGCAGCCAAGAGATGAGGAAGCAGTTCTTC.

The chain combines TRBV7-9 with TRBJ2-3, with 7 nucleotides matching TRBD2. Germline lookup yields CDR1 SEHNR and CDR2 FQNEAQ (reference sequence). CDR3 length: 15 residues. V lost 0 bases to trimming and J lost 10 bases; unmatched junction nucleotides: 10. DNA for the CDR3: TGTGCCAGCAGCTTAGCCCGTCTAGGACTAGAGGCGCAGTATTTT. Its translation: CASSLARLGLEAQYF.

The V call is TRBV18, the J call TRBJ1-2; maybe TRBD1 (6 bases). This CDR3 has 13 amino acids. Trimming removed 5 bases at V and 4 bases at J, with 11 bases between. The germline CDR1 and CDR2 sequences are KGHSH and LQKENI. The CDR3 coding sequence is TGTGCCAGCTCAGAACAGGGCGGCTATGGCTACACCTTC. It is translated as CASSEQGGYGYTF. The full variable domain, with the rest looked up from reference TRBV18 and TRBJ1-2, is NAGVMQNPRHLVRRRGQEARLRCSPMKGHSHVYWYRQLPEEGLKFMVYLQKENIIDESGMPKERFSAEFPKEGPSILRIQQVVRGDSAAYFCASSEQGGYGYTFGSGTRLTVV.

The chain links TRBV20-1 to TRBJ1-2; D uncertain. This CDR3 region has 17 residues. Between the trimmed V and J ends, which lost 3 bases and 8 bases, there was a span of 28 bases. The V gene's germline CDR1 is DFQATT and CDR2 SNEGSKA (reference sequence). The CDR3 nucleotides are TGCAGTGCTAGTACTTATGGTGTATACCCTATTGACGGGGGCTACACCTTC. Protein: CSASTYGVYPIDGGYTF.

The rearrangement uses TRBV7-2 and TRBJ2-5; tentative D call: TRBD2 (6 bases). The CDR3 runs 13 residues. CDR1 is SGHTA and CDR2 is FQGNSA in the germline V gene. Trimming took 3 bases from V and 1 from J, leaving 6 bases between them. CDR3 DNA: TGTGCCAGCAGCTTGGGACTCCAAGAGACCCAGTACTTC. Protein product: CASSLGLQETQYF. The variable domain in full, completed from reference TRBV7-2 and TRBJ2-5, reads GAGVSQSPSNKVTEKGKDVELRCDPISGHTALYWYRQSLGQGLEFLIYFQGNSAPDKSGLPSDRFSAERTGGSVSTLTIQRTQQEDSAVYLCASSLGLQETQYFGPGTRLLVL.

This clone was detected only once. The rearrangement uses TRBV5-1 and TRBJ2-1; TRBD2 aligns across 10 bases. CDR3 size: 15 residues. The germline V gene encodes CDR1 SGHRS and CDR2 YFSETQ. V lost 3 bases, J lost 4 bases, and 4 bases stayed unmatched. The CDR3 region is CASSSPGLAYNEQFF. In nucleotides, the CDR3 is TGCGCCAGCAGCTCTCCGGGACTAGCGTACAATGAGCAGTTCTTC. The full variable domain, completed using reference TRBV5-1 and TRBJ2-1, is KAGVTQTPRYLIKTRGQQVTLSCSPISGHRSVSWYQQTPGQGLQFLFEYFSETQRNKGNFPGRFSGRQFSNSRSEMNVSTLELGDSALYLCASSSPGLAYNEQFFGPGTRLTVL.

This clone showed up just once. This sequence joins TRBV19 and TRBJ1-2; D is uncertain. From germline, CDR1 is LNHDA and CDR2 SQIVND (reference sequence). The CDR3 is made up of 14 amino acids. Trimming stripped 4 bases from V and 1 base from J, with 10 bases between. Here the CDR3 reads CASSTPASNYGYTF. In nucleotides, the CDR3 is TGTGCCAGTAGTACCCCGGCGAGTAACTATGGCTACACCTTC.

This clone has a single count. The rearrangement joins TRBV9 to TRBJ1-4; D is perhaps TRBD1 (5 bases). V was cut by 2 bases and J by 8 bases, with 16 bases left in between. The germline V gene has CDR1 SGDLS and CDR2 YYNGEE. The CDR3 is made up of 15 amino acids. CDR3 DNA sequence: TGTGCCAGCAGCGTGGGGGAGGGAGGTTGGGAAAAACTGTTTTTT. As protein: CASSVGEGGWEKLFF.

The chain joins TRBV18 to TRBJ1-4; 7 bases fit TRBD1. The germline CDR1 and CDR2 sequences are KGHSH and LQKENI. CDR3 size: 13 residues. V trimming: 6 bases; J trimming: 6 bases; junction bases outside the gene matches: 4. Here the CDR3 reads CASSLGQDEKLFF. CDR3 sequence (DNA): TGTGCCAGCTCCCTAGGACAGGATGAAAAACTGTTTTTT.

Note on this clone: The same CDR3 is also encoded by other DNA sequences in this sample. The genes are TRBV27 and TRBJ1-5, with D maybe TRBD1 (5 bases). Trimming took off 4 bases at V and 2 bases at J, with 9 bases between the two ends. Per the germline V gene, CDR1 is MNHEY and CDR2 is SMNVEV (reference sequence). The CDR3 is 14 residues long. DNA for the CDR3: TGTGCCAGCAGTTATCAGGGTGGCAATCAGCCCCAGCATTTT. It is translated as CASSYQGGNQPQHF.

This sequence joins TRBV5-1 and TRBJ1-1; D possibly corresponds to TRBD1 (5 bases). CDR1 and CDR2 from the germline V gene are SGHRS and YFSETQ. The CDR3 is made up of 14 amino acids. V was clipped by 4 bases and J by 0 bases, with 10 bases between them. CDR3 residues: CASSPGLLNTEAFF. CDR3 nucleotides: TGCGCCAGCAGCCCGGGACTTCTGAACACTGAAGCTTTCTTT.

V and J are TRBV7-2 and TRBJ1-2; D is unclear. Trimming shortened V by 5 bases and J by 8 bases, and 9 bases separated the two germline ends. The germline CDR1 and CDR2 sequences are SGHTA and FQGNSA. The CDR3 totals 11 residues. CDR3 bases: TGTGCCAGCAGCCCGTACCCCGGCTACACCTTC. It specifies CASSPYPGYTF.